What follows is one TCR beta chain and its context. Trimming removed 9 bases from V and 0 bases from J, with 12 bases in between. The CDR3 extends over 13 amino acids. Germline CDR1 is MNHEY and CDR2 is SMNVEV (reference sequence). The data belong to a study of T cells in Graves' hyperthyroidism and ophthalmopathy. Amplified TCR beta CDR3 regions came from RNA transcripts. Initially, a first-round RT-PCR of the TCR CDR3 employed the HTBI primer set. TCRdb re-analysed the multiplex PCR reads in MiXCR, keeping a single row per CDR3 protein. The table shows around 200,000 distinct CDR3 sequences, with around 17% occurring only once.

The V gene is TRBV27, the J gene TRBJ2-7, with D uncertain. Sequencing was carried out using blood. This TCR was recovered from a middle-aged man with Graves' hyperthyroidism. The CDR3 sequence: CASRPTVSYEQYF. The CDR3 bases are TGTGCCAGTCGTCCGACGGTCTCCTACGAGCAGTACTTC.